Included here is one T cell receptor (beta chain) sequence, with context. Its antigen is not identified. This sample was included in a study of OX40 agonist ivuxolimab in advanced cancers. Findings and caveats of the study: Nonresponders, in some cases, also had low normalized T-cell clonal expansion.

CDR3 length: 15 residues. In germline, CDR1 is SGHNT, CDR2 YYREEE (reference sequence). Trimming at V came to 3 bases and at J to 2 bases, leaving 5 bases not matched to a gene. Profiled with immunoSEQ multiplex PCR; TCRdb holds only in-frame clones, not every one. This repertoire shows over 65,000 clones, approximately 86% found once; its top ten account for 5.5% to 7%. The TCR originated in an adult with an advanced solid tumor such as melanoma, head and neck, liver or kidney cancer. Sample: CD4+ or CD8+ T cells sorted from blood, taken in a trial of the OX40 agonist ivuxolimab. This sequence joins TRBV5-4 and TRBJ1-3, with TRBD1 identical over 7 bases. The CDR3, as DNA: TGTGCCAGCAGCTCCGACAGGGAGGCTGGAAACACCATATATTTT. As protein: CASSSDREAGNTIYF. Variable domain in full (rest from reference TRBV5-4 and TRBJ1-3): ETGVTQSPTHLIKTRGQQVTLRCSSQSGHNTVSWYQQALGQGPQFIFQYYREEENGRGNFPPRFSGLQFPNYSSELNVNALELDDSALYLCASSSDREAGNTIYFGEGSWLTVV.